This TCR beta chain was captured in a study of beta chain features in type 1 diabetes. Background on the study: Patients and healthy donors were similar in age, gender and cell yields.

What was sequenced were expressed TCRB transcripts, since all of the isolated RNA had been reverse transcribed. TCRdb's copy holds only in-frame clones and misses some; the assay was immunoSEQ multiplex PCR. Altogether 140,000 or so clones are present, about 13% being singletons, with the ten largest covering about 1.3%. Study-level points and caveats: The naive, central memory and Treg TCRB repertoires showed an apparent similarity that was greater among patients than among healthy donors. Type 1 diabetes patients had moderately but significantly shorter TCRB CDR3s in all four CD4+ subsets. Fewer junction insertions and more nucleotide deletions appeared in type 1 diabetes patients.

Via the markers CD45RO/CCR7/CD25/CD127/CD95/CD27, stem cell-like memory, regulatory, central memory and naive CD4+ cells were sorted. This clone was found a few times. Its antigen remains unknown. Germline CDR1 and CDR2: SGHNT and YYREEE (reference sequence). The CDR3 has 15 amino acids. V dropped 0 bases and J dropped 2 bases, with 11 bases sitting between them. The rearrangement links TRBV5-4 to TRBJ2-5, with TRBD2 as a possible D gene (5 bases). This clonotype was obtained from a young man with type 1 diabetes. The sequencing sample was made of central memory CD4+ T cells from blood. DNA for the CDR3: TGTGCCAGCAGCTTGGTGGCGGGCGTTCAAGAGACCCAGTACTTC. Its protein is CASSLVAGVQETQYF.